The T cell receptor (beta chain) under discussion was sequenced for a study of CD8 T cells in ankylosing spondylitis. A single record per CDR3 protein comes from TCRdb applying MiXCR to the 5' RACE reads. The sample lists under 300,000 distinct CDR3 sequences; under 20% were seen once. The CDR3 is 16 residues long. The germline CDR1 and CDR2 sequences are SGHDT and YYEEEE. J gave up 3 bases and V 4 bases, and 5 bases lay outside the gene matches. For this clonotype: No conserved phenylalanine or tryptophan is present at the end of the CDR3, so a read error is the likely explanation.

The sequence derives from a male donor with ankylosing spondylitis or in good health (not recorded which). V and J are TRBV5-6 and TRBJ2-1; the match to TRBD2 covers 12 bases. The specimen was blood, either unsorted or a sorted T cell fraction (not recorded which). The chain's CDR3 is CASSLWTSGIYNEQFL. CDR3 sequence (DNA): TGTGCCAGCAGCCTGTGGACTAGCGGGATCTACAATGAGCAGTTCTTA.